These T cell receptor beta chains were read from a single sample in a study of T cell responses to AZD1222 COVID-19 vaccine. The data were produced by immunoSEQ multiplex PCR, yet TCRdb's version contains in-frame clones alone and is incomplete. The sample yields about 170,000 clones, about nine tenths seen once. The input for sequencing was peripheral blood, taken on day 0 of AZD1222 vaccination. The source of these receptors is an adult in good health. Each CDR3 is given with its conserved first and last residue. A D gene is named only where the DNA matches it firmly. Some rows mark clone size as missing; the rest say once, few, many or name a class of expanded clone.

d_call | clone_size | j_call | v_call | cdr3_nt | cdr3_aa
TRBD1 | NA | TRBJ1-5 | TRBV19 | TGTGCCAGTACCCCCAATCCGTCCCGCCAGGGGGGGAGCAATCAGCCCCAGCATTTT | CASTPNPSRQGGSNQPQHF
TRBD1 | NA | TRBJ2-7 | TRBV2 | TGTGCCAGCAGTGAAAGGCTTTCAGGGGGAAACGAGCAGTACTTC | CASSERLSGGNEQYF
NA | NA | TRBJ1-5 | TRBV28 | TGTGCCAGTAACGCACAGGGCTTAAATCAGCCCCAGCATTTT | CASNAQGLNQPQHF
NA | NA | TRBJ1-6 | TRBV2 | TGTGCCAGCCGGGTTGGACGGACCCAATCCCCCCTCCACTTT | CASRVGRTQSPLHF
TRBD2 | NA | TRBJ2-7 | TRBV28 | TGTGCCAGCAGTTCCCCTAGCGGGACGGTTTGGTACGAGCAGTACTTC | CASSSPSGTVWYEQYF
NA | once | TRBJ2-5 | TRBV18 | TGTGCCAGCTCACCGGGCGCGTACACCCAGTACTTC | CASSPGAYTQYF
TRBD2 | once | TRBJ2-1 | TRBV5-8 | TGTGCCAGCAGCCCCGGGACTAGCGGGTACAATGAGCAGTTCTTC | CASSPGTSGYNEQFF
NA | NA | TRBJ1-4 | TRBV7-9 | TGTGCCAGCAGCTTAACGAGTGCAACTAATGAAAAACTGTTTTTT | CASSLTSATNEKLFF
NA | NA | TRBJ1-3 | TRBV28 | TGTGCCAGCGGATCTACAGGGAGAAGAAACACCATATATTTT | CASGSTGRRNTIYF
NA | NA | TRBJ2-7 | TRBV18 | TGTGCCAGCTCCCCCAGTATCGATTCGCGGTCCTACGAGCAGTACTTC | CASSPSIDSRSYEQYF
NA | few | TRBJ1-1 | TRBV6-5 | TGTGCCAGCAGTTACTCTCGGGGGGCCGGGGACACTGAAGCTTTCTTT | CASSYSRGAGDTEAFF
NA | NA | TRBJ1-2 | TRBV14 | TGTGCCAGCAGCCAACAACAAAACTATGGCTACACCTTC | CASSQQQNYGYTF
NA | NA | TRBJ2-7 | TRBV11-2 | TGTGCCAGCAGCTTAGATTGGGGTAGCGGAGCATCCTACGAGCAGTACTTC | CASSLDWGSGASYEQYF
NA | NA | TRBJ1-1 | TRBV7-9 | TGTGCCAGCAGCTTAGAGCGAGGAACTGAAGCTTTCTTT | CASSLERGTEAFF
NA | NA | TRBJ1-2 | TRBV6-5 | TGTGCCAGCAGTTACTCGGGACGGATAAGCGGCTACACCTTC | CASSYSGRISGYTF
TRBD2 | NA | TRBJ2-7 | TRBV5-1 | TGCGCCAGCAGCCTTTCGACTAGCGGGAGCCCCTACGAGCAGTACTTC | CASSLSTSGSPYEQYF
NA | once | TRBJ2-5 | TRBV15 | TGTGCCACCAGCAAAGGGAAACAAGAGACCCAGTACTTC | CATSKGKQETQYF
NA | NA | TRBJ1-5 | TRBV6-5 | TGTGCCAGCAGTTACAGGAAAGAGTATCAGCCCCAGCATTTT | CASSYRKEYQPQHF
TRBD2 | NA | TRBJ2-1 | TRBV2 | TGTGCCAGCAGACGGAGCGGGGGTTACAATGAGCAGTTCTTC | CASRRSGGYNEQFF
TRBD2 | few | TRBJ2-1 | TRBV7-9 | TGTGCCAGCAGCTTAGTAGTAGCGGGAGTCGATGAGCAGTTCTTC | CASSLVVAGVDEQFF
NA | NA | TRBJ2-3 | TRBV28 | TGTGCCAGCAGTTTTGGCCAGGGGTCCGCAGATACGCAGTATTTT | CASSFGQGSADTQYF
NA | NA | TRBJ1-2 | TRBV6-5 | TGTGCCAGCAGTTCCGCCTACAGAGCTTCTAACTATGGCTACACCTTC | CASSSAYRASNYGYTF
NA | NA | TRBJ1-4 | TRBV2 | TGTGCCAGCAGGAAGAACGGGGGGGAGGGTGAAAAACTGTTTTTT | CASRKNGGEGEKLFF
NA | NA | TRBJ1-2 | TRBV7-9 | TGTGCCAGCAGCTTCGGAGGGCTCTATGGCTACACCTTC | CASSFGGLYGYTF
TRBD1 | NA | TRBJ1-4 | TRBV11-2 | TGTGCCAGCAGCTTAGTGGGACAGGGGCCGATTAATGAAAAACTGTTTTTT | CASSLVGQGPINEKLFF
NA | few | TRBJ1-4 | TRBV4-1 | TGCGCCAGCAGCCAAGGGCCAGGGGCGGGTGAAAAACTGTTTTTT | CASSQGPGAGEKLFF
NA | NA | TRBJ1-4 | TRBV6-5 | TGTGCCAGCACCTGGGCGAGTGAAAAACTGTTTTTT | CASTWASEKLFF
NA | NA | TRBJ1-2 | TRBV18 | TGTGCCAGCTCACCGGACCGCGGGACCCATTCCTATGGCTACACCTTC | CASSPDRGTHSYGYTF
NA | NA | TRBJ2-5 | TRBV7-9 | TGTGCCAGCAGCTTAAGCTCTGTCGGGAGCGAGACCCAGTACTTC | CASSLSSVGSETQYF
NA | NA | TRBJ1-5 | TRBV30 | TGTGCCGGACAAATGGGGCCAAATCAGCCCCAGCATTTT | CAGQMGPNQPQHF
NA | NA | TRBJ2-2 | TRBV10-2 | TGCGCCAGCAGTTGGGGTCAGCGCGACACCGGGGAGCTGTTTTTT | CASSWGQRDTGELFF
TRBD2 | NA | TRBJ2-7 | TRBV6-5 | TGTGCCAGCAGACTACTAGCGGGGGACGAGCAGTACTTC | CASRLLAGDEQYF
TRBD1 | NA | TRBJ1-2 | TRBV20-1 | TGCAGTGCTAGTAATAGTCGGCAGGGGGCATGGGGCTACACCTTC | CSASNSRQGAWGYTF
NA | NA | TRBJ2-7 | TRBV6-2/TRBV6-3 | TGTGCCAGCAGTTACCGGGGCCCCTACGAGCAGTACTTC | CASSYRGPYEQYF
TRBD2 | once | TRBJ2-1 | TRBV7-2 | TGTGCCAGCAGCGAGGGCGGACTAGCGGGAGTTAAAAATGAGCAGTTCTTC | CASSEGGLAGVKNEQFF
TRBD2 | NA | TRBJ2-1 | TRBV7-7 | TGTGCCAGCAGCTTAGATAGCGGGGTAGGGAATGAGCAGTTCTTC | CASSLDSGVGNEQFF
NA | NA | TRBJ2-1 | TRBV19 | TGTGCCAGTAGTATAGGGGGATGGGGCGGTGGGAATGAGCAGTTCTTC | CASSIGGWGGGNEQFF